The T cell receptor beta chain under discussion was sequenced for a study of blood T cell repertoires in COVID-19. Germline values: CDR1 SNHLY, CDR2 FYNNEI. CDR3 length: 16 amino acids. Trimming pared 6 bases from V and 7 bases from J, leaving 22 bases between. The protocol was immunoSEQ multiplex PCR, while the TCRdb copy is restricted to in-frame clones and leaves out a portion. The sample records a few hundred thousand clones, approximately 89% being singletons. This sequence originates from a woman aged 40 to 49 who had recovered from COVID-19. Sequencing was carried out using peripheral blood. V gene TRBV2 combines with J gene TRBJ1-5, with D perhaps matching TRBD1 (5 bases). Here the CDR3 reads CASRSWAGDGGQPQHF. The CDR3 bases are TGTGCCAGCAGATCCTGGGCGGGGGACGGTGGACAGCCCCAGCATTTT.